The rows below give T cell receptor beta chains drawn from one sample of a study of radiation and T cells in renal cell carcinoma. Clones were read by immunoSEQ multiplex PCR, and TCRdb kept only the in-frame ones, dropping some. The data contain about 59,000 clones, around 80% of them seen just once; the ten biggest clones take up about 7.1%. This material consisted of blood, taken from a patient whose treatment included radiotherapy and nephrectomy. All receptors come from a man aged 55 to 70 with renal cell carcinoma. The CDR3 runs from the conserved cysteine through the conserved F or W.

j_call v_call cdr3_aa
TRBJ2-5 TRBV29-1 CSGGQGTETQYF
TRBJ2-5 TRBV5-4 CASSSLAQVGEETQYF
TRBJ2-7 TRBV19 CASSIYGGDIPYEQYF
TRBJ2-2 TRBV9 CASSVGPRGRDGELFF
TRBJ1-3 TRBV11-2 CASSPGQDVLLYF
TRBJ2-2 TRBV9 CASSEGLAGGELFF
TRBJ2-1 TRBV5-8 CASRRTGDSREQFF
TRBJ1-2 TRBV28 CASSLAGHGYTF
TRBJ2-7 TRBV7-6 CASSLGSMGGESYEQYF
TRBJ2-3 TRBV5-1 CASSPRTSGRDLDTQYF
TRBJ1-5 TRBV5-8 CASRRGGRFNQPQHF
TRBJ1-1 TRBV7-2 CASSRGDLNTEAFF
TRBJ2-4 TRBV6-5 CATTSGSPKNIQYF
TRBJ2-3 TRBV4-2 CASSQESRGLGTDTQYF
TRBJ1-4 TRBV7-2 CASSPNRDGEKLFF
TRBJ2-3 TRBV12-5 CASGLSGVGDTQYF
TRBJ1-1 TRBV19 CASIHAGRGNTEAFF
TRBJ1-1 TRBV7-7 CASSPGGMSEAFF
TRBJ2-5 TRBV30 CAWSPTGAETQYF
TRBJ1-4 TRBV5-1 CASSLARQNEKLFF
TRBJ2-7 TRBV19 CASRLRAYVGEQYF
TRBJ1-1 TRBV6-5 CASGAGLGTEAFF
TRBJ2-5 TRBV4-3 CASSHKPGLRETQYF
TRBJ1-4 TRBV19 CASSWGNEKLFF
TRBJ2-3 TRBV18 CASSPQEAGGEYF
TRBJ1-3 TRBV28 CASVNPGAFGNTIYF
TRBJ1-2 TRBV9 CASSPPGDGYTF
TRBJ2-1 TRBV6-1 CASSDLARDEQFF
TRBJ2-3 TRBV7-3 CASSSSTDTQYF
TRBJ2-1 TRBV19 CASSTGTGYSYNEQFF
TRBJ1-2 TRBV5-1 CASSLAPGSYGYTF
TRBJ1-5 TRBV7-8 CASSLRRTTGSDQPQHF
TRBJ2-1 TRBV18 CASSPPDIRYSYNEQFF
TRBJ1-4 TRBV19 CASTPLATNEKLFF
TRBJ2-6 TRBV5-1 CASRSATSGANVLTF
TRBJ1-1 TRBV7-9 CASSPRAGGNTEAFF
TRBJ1-1 TRBV5-1 CASSVAGSNTEAFF
TRBJ1-2 TRBV10-3 CAISGWETGTVGNYGYTF
TRBJ1-4 TRBV5-5 CASSAPDRGFEKLFF
TRBJ2-6 TRBV18 CASSPPVRLGANVLTF
TRBJ2-1 TRBV6-5 CASSWGEQQFF
TRBJ2-2 TRBV6-1 CASSPWDGNTGELFF